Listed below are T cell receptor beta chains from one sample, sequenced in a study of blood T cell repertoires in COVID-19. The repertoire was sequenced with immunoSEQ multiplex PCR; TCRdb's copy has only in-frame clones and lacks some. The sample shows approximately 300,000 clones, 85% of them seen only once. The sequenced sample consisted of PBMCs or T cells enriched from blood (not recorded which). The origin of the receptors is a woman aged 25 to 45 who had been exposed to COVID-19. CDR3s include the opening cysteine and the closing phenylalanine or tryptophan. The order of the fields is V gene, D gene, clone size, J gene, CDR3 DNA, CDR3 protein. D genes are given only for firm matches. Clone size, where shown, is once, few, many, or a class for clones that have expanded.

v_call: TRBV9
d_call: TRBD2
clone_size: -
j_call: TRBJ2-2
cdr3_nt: TGTGCCAGCAGCCATAACAGAGCGGGAGTCAACACCGGGGAGCTGTTTTTT
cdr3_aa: CASSHNRAGVNTGELFF

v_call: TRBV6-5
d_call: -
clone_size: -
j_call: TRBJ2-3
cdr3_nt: TGTGCCAGCACACCGGGAACTACTAGCACAGATACGCAGTATTTT
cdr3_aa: CASTPGTTSTDTQYF

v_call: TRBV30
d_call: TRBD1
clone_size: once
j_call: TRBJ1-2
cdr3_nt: TGTGCCTGGAGTGTACAGGGGGCGCGTGGCTACACCTTC
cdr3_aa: CAWSVQGARGYTF

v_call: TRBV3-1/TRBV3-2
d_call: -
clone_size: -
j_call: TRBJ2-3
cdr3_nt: TGTGCCAGCAGCCGACAGACTAGCACAGATACGCAGTATTTT
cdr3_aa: CASSRQTSTDTQYF

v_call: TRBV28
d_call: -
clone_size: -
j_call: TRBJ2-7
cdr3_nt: TGTGCCAGCGGGGACGTAACAGGGCTTTTGATAGAGGAGCAGTACTTC
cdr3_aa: CASGDVTGLLIEEQYF

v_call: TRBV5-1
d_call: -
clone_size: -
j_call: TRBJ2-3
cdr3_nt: TGCGCCAGCAGCTCGGGGGGCACAGATACGCAGTATTTT
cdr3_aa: CASSSGGTDTQYF

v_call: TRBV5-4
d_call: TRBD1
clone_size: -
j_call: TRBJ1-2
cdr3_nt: TGTGCCAGCAGTTTAGGACAGGGGGCACGCTATGGCTACACCTTC
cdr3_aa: CASSLGQGARYGYTF

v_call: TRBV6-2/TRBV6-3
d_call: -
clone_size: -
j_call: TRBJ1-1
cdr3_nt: TGTGCCAGCAGTTACGACGGACTAACTGAAGCTTTCTTT
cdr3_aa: CASSYDGLTEAFF

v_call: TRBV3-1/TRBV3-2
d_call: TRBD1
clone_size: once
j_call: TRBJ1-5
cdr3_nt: TGTGCCAGCAGCCAAGAATTACAGGGGGCGTATAGCAATCAGCCCCAGCATTTT
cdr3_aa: CASSQELQGAYSNQPQHF

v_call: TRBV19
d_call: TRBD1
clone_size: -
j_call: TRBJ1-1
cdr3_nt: TGTGCCAGTAGTAGACAGGGAGGTACTGAAGCTTTCTTT
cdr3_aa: CASSRQGGTEAFF

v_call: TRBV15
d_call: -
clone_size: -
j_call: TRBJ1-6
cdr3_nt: TGTGCCACCAGCAGAGAATGGAGTAAAACACCCCTCCACTTT
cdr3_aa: CATSREWSKTPLHF

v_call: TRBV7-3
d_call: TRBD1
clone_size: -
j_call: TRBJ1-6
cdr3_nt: TGTGCCAGCAGCTCAGGACAGGGAGAGAATTCACCCCTCCACTTT
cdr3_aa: CASSSGQGENSPLHF

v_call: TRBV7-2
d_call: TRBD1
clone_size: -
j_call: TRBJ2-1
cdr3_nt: TGTGCCAGCAGCTTGGTAGCCGGGACAGCAACCTACAATGAGCAGTTCTTC
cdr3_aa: CASSLVAGTATYNEQFF

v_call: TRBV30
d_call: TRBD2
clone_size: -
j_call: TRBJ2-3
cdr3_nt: TGTGCCTGGGGGTGGCGGGAGGTGACAGATACGCAGTATTTT
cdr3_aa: CAWGWREVTDTQYF

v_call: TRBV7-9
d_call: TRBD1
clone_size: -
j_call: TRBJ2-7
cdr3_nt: TGTGCCAGCAGCTTAGCGGGTGGGACAGGGGTACTTAACTACGAGCAGTACTTC
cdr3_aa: CASSLAGGTGVLNYEQYF

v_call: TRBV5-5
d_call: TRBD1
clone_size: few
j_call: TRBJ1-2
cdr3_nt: TGTGCCAGCAACAGGGGAGAAATGGGGCTTATAAGCGGCTACACCTTC
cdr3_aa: CASNRGEMGLISGYTF

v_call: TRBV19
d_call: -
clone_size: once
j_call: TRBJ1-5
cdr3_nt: TGTGCCAGCCGACCCGGGACACCGAGCAATCAGCCCCAGCATTTT
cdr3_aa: CASRPGTPSNQPQHF

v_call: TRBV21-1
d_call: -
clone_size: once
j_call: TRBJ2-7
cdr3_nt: TGTGCCAGCAGCAAACCAGTCTGGCAGGGCGGCTCCTACGAGCAGTACTTC
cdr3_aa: CASSKPVWQGGSYEQYF

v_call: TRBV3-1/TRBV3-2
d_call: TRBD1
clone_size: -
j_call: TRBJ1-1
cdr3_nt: TGTGCCAGCAGCCTCACAGGGGGCCCTTTGGGGACTGAAGCTTTCTTT
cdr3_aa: CASSLTGGPLGTEAFF

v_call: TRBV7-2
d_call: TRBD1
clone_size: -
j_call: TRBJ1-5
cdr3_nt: TGTGCCAGCAGCTTAGTGGAACAGGGGAATCAGCCCCAGCATTTT
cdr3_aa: CASSLVEQGNQPQHF

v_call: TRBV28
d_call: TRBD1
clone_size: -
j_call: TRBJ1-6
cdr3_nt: TGTGCCAGCAGATTCAGGGGGCCAAGTTCACCCCTCCACTTT
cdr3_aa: CASRFRGPSSPLHF

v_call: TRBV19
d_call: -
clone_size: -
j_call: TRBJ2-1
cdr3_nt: TGTGCCACCTCCCGAGGAGGGAGCGAGCAGTTCTTC
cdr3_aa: CATSRGGSEQFF

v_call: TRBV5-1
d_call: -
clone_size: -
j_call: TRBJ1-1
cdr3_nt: TGCGCCAGCAGCTTGCAGGCCGGAAACACTGAAGCTTTCTTT
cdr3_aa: CASSLQAGNTEAFF

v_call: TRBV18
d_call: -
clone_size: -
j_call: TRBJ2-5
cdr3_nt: TGTGCCAGCTCACCCGGGGAGACCCAGTACTTC
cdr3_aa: CASSPGETQYF

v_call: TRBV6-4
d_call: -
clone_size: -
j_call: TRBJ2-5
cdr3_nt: TGTGCCAGCAGTGACTCTGACGGTGGGACTCGAGAGACCCAGTACTTC
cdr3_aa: CASSDSDGGTRETQYF

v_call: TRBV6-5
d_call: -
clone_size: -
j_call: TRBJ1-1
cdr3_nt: TGTGCCAGCAGTTACACCCTAGTCAACACTGAAGCTTTCTTT
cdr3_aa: CASSYTLVNTEAFF

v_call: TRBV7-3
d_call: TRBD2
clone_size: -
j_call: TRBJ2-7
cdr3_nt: TGTGCCAGCAGCTTCGATGGGACTATAGATTACGAGCAGTACTTC
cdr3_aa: CASSFDGTIDYEQYF

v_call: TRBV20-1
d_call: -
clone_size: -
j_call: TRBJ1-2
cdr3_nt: TGCAGTGCTAGTGAGGCAGGCTATGGCTACACCTTC
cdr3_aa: CSASEAGYGYTF

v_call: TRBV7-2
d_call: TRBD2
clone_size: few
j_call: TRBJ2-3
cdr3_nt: TGTGCCAGCAGTCCGCGGGGGGTCACAGATACGCAGTATTTT
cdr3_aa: CASSPRGVTDTQYF

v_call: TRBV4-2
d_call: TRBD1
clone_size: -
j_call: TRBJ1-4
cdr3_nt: TGTGCCAGCAGCCAAGATCAGGGGGCGGGGGATGAAAAACTGTTTTTT
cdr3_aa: CASSQDQGAGDEKLFF

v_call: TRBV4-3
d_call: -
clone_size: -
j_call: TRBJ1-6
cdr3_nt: TGCGCCAGCAGCCTTGGCGGAGTTCTTTCACCCCTCCACTTT
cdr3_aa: CASSLGGVLSPLHF

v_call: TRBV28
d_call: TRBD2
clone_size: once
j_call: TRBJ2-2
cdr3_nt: TGTGCCAGCATTTCGGGGGGGAACACCGGGGAGCTGTTTTTT
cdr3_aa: CASISGGNTGELFF

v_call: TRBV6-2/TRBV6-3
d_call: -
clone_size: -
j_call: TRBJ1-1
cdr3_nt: TGTGCCAGCAGCCAGGGAGGGAAAGCTTTCTTT
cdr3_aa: CASSQGGKAFF

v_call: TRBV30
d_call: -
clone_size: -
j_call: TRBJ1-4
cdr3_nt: TGTGCCTGGAGTCGGGGGTCCAATGAAAAACTGTTTTTT
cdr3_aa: CAWSRGSNEKLFF

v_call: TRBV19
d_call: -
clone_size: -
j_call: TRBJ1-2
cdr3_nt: TGTGCCAGGTATCCCAACAGAGCCTTTGGCTACACCTTC
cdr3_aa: CARYPNRAFGYTF

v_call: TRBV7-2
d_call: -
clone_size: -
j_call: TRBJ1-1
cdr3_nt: TGTGCCAGCAGCTTATTTCAGGGAACTGAAGCTTTCTTT
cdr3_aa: CASSLFQGTEAFF

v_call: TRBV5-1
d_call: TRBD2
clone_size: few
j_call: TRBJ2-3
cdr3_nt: TGCGCCAGCAGCGGCGGGGGTCCGGAAGATACGCAGTATTTT
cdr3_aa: CASSGGGPEDTQYF

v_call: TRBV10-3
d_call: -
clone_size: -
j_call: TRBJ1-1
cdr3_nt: TGTGCCATCAGGCCCACAGGGTCGATCACTGAAGCTTTCTTT
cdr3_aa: CAIRPTGSITEAFF

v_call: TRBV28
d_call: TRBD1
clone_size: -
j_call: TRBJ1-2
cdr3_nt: TGTGCCAGCAGGCCGGGACAGGGGTATGGCTACACCTTC
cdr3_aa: CASRPGQGYGYTF